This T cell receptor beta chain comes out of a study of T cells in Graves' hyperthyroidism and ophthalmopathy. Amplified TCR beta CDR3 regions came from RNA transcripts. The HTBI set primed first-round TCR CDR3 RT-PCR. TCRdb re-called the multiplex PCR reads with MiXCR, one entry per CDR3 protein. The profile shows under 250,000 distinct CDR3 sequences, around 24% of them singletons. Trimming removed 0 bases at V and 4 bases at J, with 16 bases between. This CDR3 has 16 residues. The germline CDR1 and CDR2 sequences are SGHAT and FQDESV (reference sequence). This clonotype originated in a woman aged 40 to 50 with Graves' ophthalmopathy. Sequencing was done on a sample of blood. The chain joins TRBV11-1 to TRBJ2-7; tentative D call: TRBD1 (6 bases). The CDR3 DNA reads TGTGCCAGCAGCTTAGCCGGCCCGGGACAAGAATACGAGCAGTACTTC. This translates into CASSLAGPGQEYEQYF.